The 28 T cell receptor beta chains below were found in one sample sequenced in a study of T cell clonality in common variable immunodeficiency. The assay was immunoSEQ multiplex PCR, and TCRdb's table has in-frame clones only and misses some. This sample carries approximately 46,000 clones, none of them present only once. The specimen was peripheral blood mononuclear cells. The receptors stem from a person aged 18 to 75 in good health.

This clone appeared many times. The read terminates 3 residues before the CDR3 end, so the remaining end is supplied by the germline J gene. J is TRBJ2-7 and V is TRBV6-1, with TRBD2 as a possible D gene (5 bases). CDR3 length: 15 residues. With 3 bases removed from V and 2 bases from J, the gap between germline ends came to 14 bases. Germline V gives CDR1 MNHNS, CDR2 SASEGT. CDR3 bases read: TGTGCCAGCAGTGAGCGGCTAGCCTCCACCTACGAG. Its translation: CASSERLASTYE. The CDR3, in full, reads CASSERLASTYEQYF.

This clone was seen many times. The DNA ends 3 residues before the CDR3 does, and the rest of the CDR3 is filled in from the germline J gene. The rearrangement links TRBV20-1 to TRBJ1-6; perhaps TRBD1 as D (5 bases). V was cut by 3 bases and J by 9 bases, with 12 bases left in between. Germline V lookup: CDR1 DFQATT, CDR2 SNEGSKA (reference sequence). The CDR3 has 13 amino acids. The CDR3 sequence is CSASGQGLSPLHF. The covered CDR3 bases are TGCAGTGCTAGTGGGCAGGGTCTTTCACCC.

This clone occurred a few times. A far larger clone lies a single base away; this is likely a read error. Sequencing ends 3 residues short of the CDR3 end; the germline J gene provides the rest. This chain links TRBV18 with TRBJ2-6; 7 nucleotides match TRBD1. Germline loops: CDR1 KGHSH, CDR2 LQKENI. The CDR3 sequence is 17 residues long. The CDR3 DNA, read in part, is TGTGCCAGCTTACCACCACAGGGGAGCTCTGGGGCCAACGTC. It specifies CASLPPQGSSGANV. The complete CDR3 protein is CASLPPQGSSGANVLTF.

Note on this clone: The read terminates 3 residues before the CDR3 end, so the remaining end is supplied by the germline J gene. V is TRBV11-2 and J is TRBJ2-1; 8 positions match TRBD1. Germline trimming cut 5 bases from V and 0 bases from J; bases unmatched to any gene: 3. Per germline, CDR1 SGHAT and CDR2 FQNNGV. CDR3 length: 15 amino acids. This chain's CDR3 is CASSEGTGSYNEQFF. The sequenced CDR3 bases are TGTGCCAGCAGCGAAGGGACAGGCTCCTACAATGAG.

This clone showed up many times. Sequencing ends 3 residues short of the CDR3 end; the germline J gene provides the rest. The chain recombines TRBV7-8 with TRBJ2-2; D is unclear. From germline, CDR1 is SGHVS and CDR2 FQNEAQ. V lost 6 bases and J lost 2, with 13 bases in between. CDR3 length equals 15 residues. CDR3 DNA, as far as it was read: TGTGCCAGCAGAGTAATACTTCGCAACACCGGGGAG. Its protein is CASRVILRNTGE. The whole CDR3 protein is CASRVILRNTGELFF.

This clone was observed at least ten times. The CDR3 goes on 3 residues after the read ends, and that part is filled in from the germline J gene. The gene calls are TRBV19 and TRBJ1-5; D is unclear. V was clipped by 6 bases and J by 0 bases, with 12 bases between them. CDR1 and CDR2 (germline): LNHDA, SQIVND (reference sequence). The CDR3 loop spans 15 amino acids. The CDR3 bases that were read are TGTGCCAGTAGAGGGCAAACCTATAGCAATCAGCCC. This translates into CASRGQTYSNQP. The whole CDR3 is CASRGQTYSNQPQHF.

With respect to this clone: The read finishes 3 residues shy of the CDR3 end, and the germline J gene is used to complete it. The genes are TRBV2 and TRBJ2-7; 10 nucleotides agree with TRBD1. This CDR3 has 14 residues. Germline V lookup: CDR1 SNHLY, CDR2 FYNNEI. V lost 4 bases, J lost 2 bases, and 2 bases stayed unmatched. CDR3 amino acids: CASSGGTGAYEQYF. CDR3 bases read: TGTGCCAGCAGTGGAGGGACAGGGGCCTACGAG.

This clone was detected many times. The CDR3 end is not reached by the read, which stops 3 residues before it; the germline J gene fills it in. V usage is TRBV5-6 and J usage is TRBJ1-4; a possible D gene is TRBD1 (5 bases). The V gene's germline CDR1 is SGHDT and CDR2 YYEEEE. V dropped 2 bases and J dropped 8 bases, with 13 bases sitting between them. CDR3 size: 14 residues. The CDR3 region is CASSFRDREEKLFF. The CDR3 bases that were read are TGTGCCAGCAGCTTCAGGGATAGGGAAGAAAAA. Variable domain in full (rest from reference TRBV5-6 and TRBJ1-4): DAGVTQSPTHLIKTRGQQVTLRCSPKSGHDTVSWYQQALGQGPQFIFQYYEEEERQRGNFPDRFSGHQFPNYSSELNVNALLLGDSALYLCASSFRDREEKLFFGSGTQLSVL.

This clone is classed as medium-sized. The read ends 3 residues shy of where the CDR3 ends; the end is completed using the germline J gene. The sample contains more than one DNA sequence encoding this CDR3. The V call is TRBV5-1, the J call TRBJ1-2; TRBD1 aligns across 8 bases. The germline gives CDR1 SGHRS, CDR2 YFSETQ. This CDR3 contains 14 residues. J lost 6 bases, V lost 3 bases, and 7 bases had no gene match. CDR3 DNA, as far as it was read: TGCGCCAGCAGCTCCACCGGGACAGGCGATGGC. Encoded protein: CASSSTGTGDG. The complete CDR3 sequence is CASSSTGTGDGYTF.

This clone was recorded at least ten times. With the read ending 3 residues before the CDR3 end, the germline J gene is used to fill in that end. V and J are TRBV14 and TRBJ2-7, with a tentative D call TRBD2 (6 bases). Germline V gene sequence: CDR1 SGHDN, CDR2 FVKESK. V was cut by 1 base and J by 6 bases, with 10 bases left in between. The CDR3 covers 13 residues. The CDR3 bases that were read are TGTGCCAGCAGCCAAGTGCCGGGACTCGAG. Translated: CASSQVPGLE. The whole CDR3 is CASSQVPGLEQYF.

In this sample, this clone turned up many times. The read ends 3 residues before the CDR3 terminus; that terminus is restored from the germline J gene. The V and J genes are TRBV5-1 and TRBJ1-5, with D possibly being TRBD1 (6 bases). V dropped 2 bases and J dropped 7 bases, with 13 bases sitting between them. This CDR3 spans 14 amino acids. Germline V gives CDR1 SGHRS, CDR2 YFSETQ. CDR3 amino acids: CASSLEGQMQPQHF. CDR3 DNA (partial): TGCGCCAGCAGCTTAGAAGGACAGATGCAGCCC.

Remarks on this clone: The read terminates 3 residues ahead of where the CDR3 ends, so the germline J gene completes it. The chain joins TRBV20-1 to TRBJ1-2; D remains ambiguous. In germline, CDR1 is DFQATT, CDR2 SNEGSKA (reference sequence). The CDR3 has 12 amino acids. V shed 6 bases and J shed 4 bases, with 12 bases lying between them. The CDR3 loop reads CSALAGPYGYTF. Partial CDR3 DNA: TGCAGTGCCCTTGCGGGCCCCTATGGC.

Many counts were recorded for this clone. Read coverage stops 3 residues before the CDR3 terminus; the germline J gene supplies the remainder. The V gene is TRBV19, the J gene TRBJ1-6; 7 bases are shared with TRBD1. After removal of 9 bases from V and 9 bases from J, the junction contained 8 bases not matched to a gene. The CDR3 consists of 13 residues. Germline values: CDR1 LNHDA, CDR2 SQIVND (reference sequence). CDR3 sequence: CASQDRDGSPLHF. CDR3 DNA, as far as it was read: TGTGCCAGCCAAGACAGGGATGGTTCACCC.

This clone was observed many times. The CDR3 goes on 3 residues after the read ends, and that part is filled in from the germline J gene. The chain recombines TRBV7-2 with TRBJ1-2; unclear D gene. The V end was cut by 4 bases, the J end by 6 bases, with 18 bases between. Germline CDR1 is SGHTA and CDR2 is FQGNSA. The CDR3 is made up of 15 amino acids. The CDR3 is CASSSPTATGDGYTF. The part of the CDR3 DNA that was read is TGTGCCAGCAGCTCCCCGACGGCTACCGGGGATGGC.

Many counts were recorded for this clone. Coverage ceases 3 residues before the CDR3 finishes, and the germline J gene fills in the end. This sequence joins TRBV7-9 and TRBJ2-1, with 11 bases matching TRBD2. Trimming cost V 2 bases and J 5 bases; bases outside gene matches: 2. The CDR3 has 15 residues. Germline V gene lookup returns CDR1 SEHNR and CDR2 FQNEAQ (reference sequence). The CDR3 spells CASSLTSGGNNEQFF. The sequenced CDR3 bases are TGTGCCAGCAGCTTAACTAGCGGGGGCAACAATGAG.

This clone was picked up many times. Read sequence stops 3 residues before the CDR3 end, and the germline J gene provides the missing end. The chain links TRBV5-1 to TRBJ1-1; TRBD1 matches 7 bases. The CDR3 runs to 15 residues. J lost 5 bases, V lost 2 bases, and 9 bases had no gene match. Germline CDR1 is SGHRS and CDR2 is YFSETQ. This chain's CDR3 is CASSFARQGRTEAFF. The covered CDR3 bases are TGCGCCAGCAGCTTTGCCCGACAGGGACGAACTGAA.

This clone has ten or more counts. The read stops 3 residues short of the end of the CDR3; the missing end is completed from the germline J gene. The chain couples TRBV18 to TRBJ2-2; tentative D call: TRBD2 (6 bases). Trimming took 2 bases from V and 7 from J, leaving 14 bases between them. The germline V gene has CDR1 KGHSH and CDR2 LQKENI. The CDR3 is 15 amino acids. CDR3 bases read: TGTGCCAGCTCACCAGGTGGCGGGGAAATCGGGGAG. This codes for CASSPGGGEIGE. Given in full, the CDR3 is CASSPGGGEIGELFF.

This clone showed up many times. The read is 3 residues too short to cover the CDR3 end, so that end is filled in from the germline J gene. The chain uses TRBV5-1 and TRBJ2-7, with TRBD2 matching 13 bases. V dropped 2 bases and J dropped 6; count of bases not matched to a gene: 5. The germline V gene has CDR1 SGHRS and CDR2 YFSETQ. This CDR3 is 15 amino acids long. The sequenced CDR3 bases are TGCGCCAGCAGCTTAACTAGCGGGGGGGCCGGCGAG. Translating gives CASSLTSGGAGE. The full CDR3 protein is CASSLTSGGAGEQYF.

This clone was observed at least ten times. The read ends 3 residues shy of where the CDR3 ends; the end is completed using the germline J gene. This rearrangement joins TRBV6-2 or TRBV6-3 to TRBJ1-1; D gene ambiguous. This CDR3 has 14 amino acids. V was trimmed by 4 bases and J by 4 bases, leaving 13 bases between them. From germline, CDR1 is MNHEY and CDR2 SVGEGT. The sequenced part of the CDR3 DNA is TGTGCCAGCAGTTCCGGGTCCTTTTCCACTGAA. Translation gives CASSSGSFSTE. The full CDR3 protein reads CASSSGSFSTEAFF.

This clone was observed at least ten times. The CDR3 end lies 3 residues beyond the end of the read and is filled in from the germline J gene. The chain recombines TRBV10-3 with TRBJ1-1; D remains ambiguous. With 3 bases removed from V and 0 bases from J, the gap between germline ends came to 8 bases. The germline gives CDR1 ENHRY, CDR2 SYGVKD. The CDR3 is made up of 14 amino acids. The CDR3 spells CAISDPGMNTEAFF. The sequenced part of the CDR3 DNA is TGTGCCATCAGTGACCCGGGGATGAACACTGAA.

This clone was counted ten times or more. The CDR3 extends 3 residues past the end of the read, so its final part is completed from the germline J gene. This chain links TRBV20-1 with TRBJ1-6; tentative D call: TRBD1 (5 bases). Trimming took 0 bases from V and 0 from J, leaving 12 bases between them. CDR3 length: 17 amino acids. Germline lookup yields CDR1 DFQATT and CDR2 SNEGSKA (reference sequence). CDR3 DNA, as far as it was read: TGCAGTGCTAGAGATCATCGGGGGAGCTCCTATAATTCACCC. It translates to CSARDHRGSSYNSP. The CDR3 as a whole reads CSARDHRGSSYNSPLHF.

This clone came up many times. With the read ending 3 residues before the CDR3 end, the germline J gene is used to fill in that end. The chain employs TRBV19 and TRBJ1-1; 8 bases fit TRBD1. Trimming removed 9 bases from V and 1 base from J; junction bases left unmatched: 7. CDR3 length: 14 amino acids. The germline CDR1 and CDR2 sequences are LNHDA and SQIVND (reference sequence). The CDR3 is CARGYRGENTEAFF. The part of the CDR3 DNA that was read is TGTGCCAGGGGATACAGGGGGGAGAACACTGAA.

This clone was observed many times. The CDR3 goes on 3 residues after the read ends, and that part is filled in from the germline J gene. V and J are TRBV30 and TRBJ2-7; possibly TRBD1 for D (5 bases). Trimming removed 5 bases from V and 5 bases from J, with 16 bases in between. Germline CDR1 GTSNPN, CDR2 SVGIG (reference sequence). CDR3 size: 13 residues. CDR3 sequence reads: CAWGLRREDEQYF. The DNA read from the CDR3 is TGTGCCTGGGGCTTACGCAGGGAAGACGAG.

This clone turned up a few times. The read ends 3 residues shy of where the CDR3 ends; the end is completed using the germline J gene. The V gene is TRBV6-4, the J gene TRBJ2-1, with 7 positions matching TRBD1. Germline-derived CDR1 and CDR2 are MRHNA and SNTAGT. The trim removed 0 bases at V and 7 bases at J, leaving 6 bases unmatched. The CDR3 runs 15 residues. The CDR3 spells CASSDSPVTGNEQFF. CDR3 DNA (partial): TGTGCCAGCAGTGACTCACCCGTGACAGGGAATGAG.

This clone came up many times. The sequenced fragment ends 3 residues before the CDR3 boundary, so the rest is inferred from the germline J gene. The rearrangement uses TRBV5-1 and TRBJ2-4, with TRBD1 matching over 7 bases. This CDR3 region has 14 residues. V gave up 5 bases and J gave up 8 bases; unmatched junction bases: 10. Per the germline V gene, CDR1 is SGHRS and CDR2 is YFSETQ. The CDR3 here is CASSPDRVGDIQYF. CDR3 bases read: TGCGCCAGCAGTCCCGACAGGGTCGGAGACATT. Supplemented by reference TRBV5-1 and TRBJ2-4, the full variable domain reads KAGVTQTPRYLIKTRGQQVTLSCSPISGHRSVSWYQQTPGQGLQFLFEYFSETQRNKGNFPGRFSGRQFSNSRSEMNVSTLELGDSALYLCASSPDRVGDIQYFGAGTRLSVL.

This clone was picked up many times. The CDR3 DNA, read in part, is TGTGCCAGCAGCTTAGCCCCATCCTACGAG. Its translation: CASSLAPSYE. The whole CDR3 reads CASSLAPSYEQYF. This rearrangement joins TRBV11-3 to TRBJ2-7; D is unclear. Sequencing ends 3 residues short of the CDR3 end; the germline J gene provides the rest. V lost 1 base, J lost 1 base, and 5 bases lay in between. CDR3 size: 13 residues. Germline V lookup: CDR1 SGHNT, CDR2 YENEEA. Supplemented by reference TRBV11-3 and TRBJ2-7, the full variable domain reads EAGVVQSPRYKIIEKKQPVAFWCNPISGHNTLYWYLQNLGQGPELLIRYENEEAVDDSQLPKDRFSAERLKGVDSTLKIQPAELGDSAVYLCASSLAPSYEQYFGPGTRLTVT.

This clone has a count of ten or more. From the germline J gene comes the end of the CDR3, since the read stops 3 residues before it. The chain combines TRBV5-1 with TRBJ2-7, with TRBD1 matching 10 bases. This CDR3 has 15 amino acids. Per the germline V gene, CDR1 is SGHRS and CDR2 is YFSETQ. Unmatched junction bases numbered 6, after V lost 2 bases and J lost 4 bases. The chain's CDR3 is CASSFQTGGLYEQYF. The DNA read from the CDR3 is TGCGCCAGCAGCTTCCAGACAGGGGGCCTTTACGAG.

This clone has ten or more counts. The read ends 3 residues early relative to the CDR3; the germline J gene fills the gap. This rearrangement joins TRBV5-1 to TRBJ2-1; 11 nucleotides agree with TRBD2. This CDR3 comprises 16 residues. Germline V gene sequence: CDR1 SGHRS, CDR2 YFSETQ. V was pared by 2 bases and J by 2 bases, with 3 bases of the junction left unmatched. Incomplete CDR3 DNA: TGCGCCAGCAGCTTTTTTAGCGGGGGGGCCTACAATGAG. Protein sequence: CASSFFSGGAYNE. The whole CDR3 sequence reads CASSFFSGGAYNEQFF.